Below, 9 T cell receptor beta chains from the same sample are listed, as sequenced in a study of cytomegalovirus exposure and HLA in healthy donors (TCRdb year 2017). The method was the immunoSEQ multiplex PCR assay. For the multiplex PCR, a mixture combining 60 forward primers for TCR Vbeta segments and 13 reverse primers for TCR Jbeta segments was used. Here the immuneACCESS table is served through TCRdb, limited to in-frame sequences with V and J called. Missing clones are a known gap in these copies; in checked studies unresolved V genes cover under half, and the rest lacks a known reason. This sample holds more than 70,000 clones; 77% were observed only once. The top ten hold under 3% of the sample. Sequenced: PBMCs. Receptor source: a man between 45 and 60 years old in good health and CMV-seropositive.

The chain has TRBV9 and TRBJ2-1; tentative D call: TRBD1 (5 bases). Germline-derived CDR1 and CDR2 are SGDLS and YYNGEE. V lost 4 bases and J lost 2, with 10 bases in between. CDR3 length: 14 amino acids. CDR3 sequence reads: CASSTTVTYNEQFF. CDR3 coding DNA: TGTGCCAGCAGCACGACAGTTACCTACAATGAGCAGTTCTTC.

The chain combines TRBV12-5 with TRBJ1-4; the match to TRBD1 covers 8 bases. Trimming took 5 bases from V and 8 from J; bases not matched to a gene: 7. Germline CDR1 and CDR2: LGHNT and FRNRAP. The CDR3 consists of 14 residues. This CDR3 is CASGQGAEGEKLFF. CDR3 nucleotide sequence: TGTGCTAGTGGTCAGGGGGCTGAAGGGGAAAAACTGTTTTTT.

The chain is built from TRBV30 and TRBJ2-7, with 7 positions matching TRBD2. Germline loops: CDR1 GTSNPN, CDR2 SVGIG (reference sequence). This CDR3 is built from 15 residues. With V trimmed by 2 bases and J by 1 base, 8 bases remained unmatched. The CDR3 loop is CAWSYPDGRSYEQYF. CDR3 in DNA: TGTGCCTGGAGTTATCCTGACGGGAGGTCCTACGAGCAGTACTTC.

V and J are TRBV7-9 and TRBJ2-3, with 7 bases aligning to TRBD1. The CDR3 sequence is 14 residues long. V gave up 5 bases and J gave up 2 bases; unmatched junction bases: 4. Germline assignment: CDR1 SEHNR and CDR2 FQNEAQ (reference sequence). CDR3 in DNA: TGTGCCAGCAGCCCGGGACAGCCCACAGATACGCAGTATTTT. Translating gives CASSPGQPTDTQYF.

The rearrangement joins TRBV27 to TRBJ2-7, with 8 bases fitting TRBD2. The V gene's germline CDR1 is MNHEY and CDR2 SMNVEV (reference sequence). This CDR3 contains 14 residues. After removal of 2 bases from V and 4 bases from J, the junction contained 4 bases not matched to a gene. The CDR3 is CASSLQASGYEQYF. In nucleotides, the CDR3 is TGTGCCAGCAGTTTACAGGCTAGCGGGTACGAGCAGTACTTC.

The chain employs TRBV6-6 and TRBJ1-5, with 8 bases aligning to TRBD1. The V and J ends lost 6 bases and 5 bases, in that order; junction bases with no gene match: 9. The CDR3 consists of 15 residues. Looked up from germline, CDR1 is MNHNY and CDR2 is SVGAGI (reference sequence). The CDR3 protein is CASRAGQVNDQPQHF. The CDR3 coding sequence is TGTGCCAGCAGAGCGGGACAGGTCAACGATCAGCCCCAGCATTTT.

The genes are TRBV29-1 and TRBJ2-7; a possible D gene is TRBD1 (6 bases). Trimming removed 6 bases from V and 0 bases from J, with 12 bases in between. The germline gives CDR1 SQVTM, CDR2 ANQGSEA. CDR3 length: 13 amino acids. CDR3 DNA sequence: TGCAGCGTACCACGGGACAACTCCTACGAGCAGTACTTC. Translating it yields CSVPRDNSYEQYF.

This sequence joins TRBV7-6 and TRBJ2-3; the D is unclear. The V gene lost 5 bases and the J gene lost 6 bases, with 12 bases spanning the gap. Germline V gives CDR1 SGHVS, CDR2 FNYEAQ. This CDR3 contains 13 residues. The CDR3 DNA reads as TGTGCCAGCAGCCGAGATCTGGTTGATACGCAGTATTTT. It encodes CASSRDLVDTQYF.

V gene TRBV10-1 combines with J gene TRBJ1-5, with D hard to call. The CDR3 runs 15 residues. Germline values: CDR1 WNHNN, CDR2 SYGVQD (reference sequence). V lost 3 bases and J lost 7, with 16 bases in between. The CDR3 DNA is TGCGCCAGCAGTGATGCCAGACTACCGGGACAGCCCCAGCATTTT. This codes for CASSDARLPGQPQHF.